This section outlines one T cell receptor beta chain sequence together with its context. This CDR3 region has 15 residues. Germline V gene lookup returns CDR1 SGHTA and CDR2 FQGNSA. This sample is part of a study of blood T cell repertoires in COVID-19. Sequencing used immunoSEQ multiplex PCR; TCRdb keeps in-frame clones, though not all of them. The sample contains approximately 76,000 clones, about 90% of which appear only once. The chain couples TRBV7-2 to TRBJ2-2; D not certain. Material: peripheral blood. The sequence was obtained from a human donor in a cohort sampled during active COVID-19. DNA of the CDR3: TGTGTCTCTCTACCGTACACAGTGAACACCGGGGAGCTGTTTTTT. This codes for CVSLPYTVNTGELFF. The whole variable domain, filled in from reference TRBV7-2 and TRBJ2-2, reads GAGVSQSPSNKVTEKGKDVELRCDPISGHTALYWYRQSLGQGLEFLIYFQGNSAPDKSGLPSDRFSAERTGGSVSTLTIQRTQQEDSAVYLCVSLPYTVNTGELFFGEGSRLTVL.